This TCR beta chain was captured in a study of breast tumors, draining lymph nodes, adjacent tissues. Study-level points and caveats: Data only fit, rather than demonstrated, lymph node origin of most tumor T cells. Tumor repertoires ranked between lymph nodes and nontumor tissue in diversity, with V and J gene preferences. Most tumor T cells seemingly derive from lymph node, then expand in tumor. Luminal-like breast cancer showed significantly greater tumor-nontumor repertoire similarity than basal-like breast cancer did.

TCRdb called the multiplex PCR reads again in MiXCR, with one record for every CDR3 protein. This sample has about 300,000 distinct CDR3 sequences; about 33% occur once, and the top ten carry 0.85% to 1.2%. The lymph nodes were axillary draining lymph nodes from breast cancer patients. V lost 4 bases to trimming and J lost 0 bases, with 16 bases between them. Germline V gives CDR1 SGHAT, CDR2 FQNNGV. The CDR3 runs 17 residues. Turning to this clonotype: Its antigen is not known.

V usage is TRBV11-2 and J usage is TRBJ2-1, with D tentatively TRBD1 (6 bases). The clonotype was recovered from a female donor with breast cancer. Some clones in this sample may be carry-over from other donors' samples. The sequenced sample consisted of axillary lymph node tissue. The CDR3 region has the DNA TGTGCCAGCAGCTCAAGATGGGGGCGGGCCTCCTACAATGAGCAGTTCTTC. This gives the protein CASSSRWGRASYNEQFF. The full variable domain, with the rest looked up from reference TRBV11-2 and TRBJ2-1, is EAGVAQSPRYKIIEKRQSVAFWCNPISGHATLYWYQQILGQGPKLLIQFQNNGVVDDSQLPKDRFSAERLKGVDSTLKIQPAKLEDSAVYLCASSSRWGRASYNEQFFGPGTRLTVL.